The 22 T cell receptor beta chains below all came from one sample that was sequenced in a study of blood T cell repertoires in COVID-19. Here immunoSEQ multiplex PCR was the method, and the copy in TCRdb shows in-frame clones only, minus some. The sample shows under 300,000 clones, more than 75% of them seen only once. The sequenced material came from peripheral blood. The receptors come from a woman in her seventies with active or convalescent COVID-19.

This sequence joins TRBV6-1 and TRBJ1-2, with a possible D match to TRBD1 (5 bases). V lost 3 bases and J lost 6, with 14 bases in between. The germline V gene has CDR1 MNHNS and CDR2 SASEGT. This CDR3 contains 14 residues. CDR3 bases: TGTGCCAGCAGTGAGACACCCGGGACTGATGGCTACACCTTC. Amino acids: CASSETPGTDGYTF.

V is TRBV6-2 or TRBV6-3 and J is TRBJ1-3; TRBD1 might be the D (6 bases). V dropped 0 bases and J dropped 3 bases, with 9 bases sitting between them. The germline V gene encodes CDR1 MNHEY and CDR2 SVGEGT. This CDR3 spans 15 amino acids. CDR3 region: CASSYSRTVGNTIYF. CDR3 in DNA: TGTGCCAGCAGTTACTCGAGGACAGTTGGAAACACCATATATTTT.

The CDR3 region is CASSPLGGRDRGHEQYF. The CDR3 DNA reads as TGTGCCAGCAGCCCGTTAGGAGGCCGGGACAGGGGGCACGAGCAGTACTTC. The chain combines TRBV7-4 with TRBJ2-7, with 12 positions matching TRBD1. Germline loops: CDR1 SGHVT, CDR2 SQSDAQ. V lost 5 bases, J lost 5 bases, and 13 bases stayed unmatched. The CDR3 is 17 amino acids.

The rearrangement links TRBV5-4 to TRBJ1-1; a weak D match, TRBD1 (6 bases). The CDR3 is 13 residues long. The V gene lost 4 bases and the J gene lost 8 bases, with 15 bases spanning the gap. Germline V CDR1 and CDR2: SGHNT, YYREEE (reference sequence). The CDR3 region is CASSRGGQPEAFF. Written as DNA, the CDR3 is TGTGCCAGCAGCCGAGGCGGACAGCCCGAAGCTTTCTTT.

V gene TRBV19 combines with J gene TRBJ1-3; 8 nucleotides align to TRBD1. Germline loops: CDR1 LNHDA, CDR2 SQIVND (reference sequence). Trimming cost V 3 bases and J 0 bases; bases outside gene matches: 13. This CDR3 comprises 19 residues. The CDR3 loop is CASSIHLRTGLPSGNTIYF. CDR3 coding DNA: TGTGCCAGTAGTATTCACCTGAGGACAGGGCTACCCTCTGGAAACACCATATATTTT.

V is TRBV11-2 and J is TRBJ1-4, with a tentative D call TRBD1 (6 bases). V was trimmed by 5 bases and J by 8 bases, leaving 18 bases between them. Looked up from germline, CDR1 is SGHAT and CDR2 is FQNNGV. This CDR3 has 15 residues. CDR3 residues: CASSPGTLAQEKLFF. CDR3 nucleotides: TGTGCCAGCAGCCCCGGGACACTCGCGCAGGAAAAACTGTTTTTT. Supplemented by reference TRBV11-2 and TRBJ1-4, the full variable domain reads EAGVAQSPRYKIIEKRQSVAFWCNPISGHATLYWYQQILGQGPKLLIQFQNNGVVDDSQLPKDRFSAERLKGVDSTLKIQPAKLEDSAVYLCASSPGTLAQEKLFFGSGTQLSVL.

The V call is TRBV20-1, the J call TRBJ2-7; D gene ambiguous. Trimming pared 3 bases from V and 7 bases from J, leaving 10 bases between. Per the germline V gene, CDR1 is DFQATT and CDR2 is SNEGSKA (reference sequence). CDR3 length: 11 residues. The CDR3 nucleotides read TGCAGTGCTAGTATATCTAAAGAGCAGTACTTC. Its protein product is CSASISKEQYF.

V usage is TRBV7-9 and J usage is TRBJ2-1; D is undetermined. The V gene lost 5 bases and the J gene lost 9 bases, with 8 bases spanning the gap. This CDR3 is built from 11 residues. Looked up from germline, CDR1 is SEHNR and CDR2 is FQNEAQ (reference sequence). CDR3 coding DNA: TGTGCCAGCAGCCTGCCGAGTGAGCAGTTCTTC. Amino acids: CASSLPSEQFF.

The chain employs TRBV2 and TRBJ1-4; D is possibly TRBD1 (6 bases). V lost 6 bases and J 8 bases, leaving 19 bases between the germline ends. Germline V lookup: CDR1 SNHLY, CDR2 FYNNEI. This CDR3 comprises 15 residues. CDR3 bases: TGTGCCAGCAGCCGGCTGGGGGGGGCAAAAGAAAAACTGTTTTTT. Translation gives CASSRLGGAKEKLFF.

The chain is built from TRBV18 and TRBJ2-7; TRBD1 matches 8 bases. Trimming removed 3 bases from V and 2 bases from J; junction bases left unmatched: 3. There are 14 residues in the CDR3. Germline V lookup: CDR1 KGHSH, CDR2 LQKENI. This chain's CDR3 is CASSPGTGPYEQYF. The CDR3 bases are TGTGCCAGCTCACCGGGGACAGGACCCTACGAGCAGTACTTC.

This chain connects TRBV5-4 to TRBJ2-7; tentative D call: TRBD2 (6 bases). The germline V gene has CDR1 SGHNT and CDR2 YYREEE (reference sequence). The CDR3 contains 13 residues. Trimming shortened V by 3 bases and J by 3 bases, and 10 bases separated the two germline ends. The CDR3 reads CASSSLRDYEQYF. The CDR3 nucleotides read TGTGCCAGCAGCTCTTTGCGGGACTACGAGCAGTACTTC.

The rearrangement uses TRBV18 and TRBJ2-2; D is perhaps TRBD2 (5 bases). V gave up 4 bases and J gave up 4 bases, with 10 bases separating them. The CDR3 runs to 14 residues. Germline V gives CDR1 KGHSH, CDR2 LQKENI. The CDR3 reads CASSLPGGTGELFF. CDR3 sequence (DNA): TGTGCCAGCTCACTACCAGGAGGCACCGGGGAGCTGTTTTTT.

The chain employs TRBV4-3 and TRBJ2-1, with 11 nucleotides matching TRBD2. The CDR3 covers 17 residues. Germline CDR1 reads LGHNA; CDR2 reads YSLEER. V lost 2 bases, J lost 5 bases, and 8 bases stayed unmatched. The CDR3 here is CASSQPLAGGIDNEQFF. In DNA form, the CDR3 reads TGCGCCAGCAGCCAACCCTTAGCGGGGGGGATTGACAATGAGCAGTTCTTC.

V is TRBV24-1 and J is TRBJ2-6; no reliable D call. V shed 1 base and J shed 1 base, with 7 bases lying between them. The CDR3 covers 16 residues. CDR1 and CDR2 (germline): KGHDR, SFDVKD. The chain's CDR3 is CATSDFAKSGANVLTF. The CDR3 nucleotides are TGTGCCACCAGTGATTTCGCGAAGTCTGGGGCCAACGTCCTGACTTTC.

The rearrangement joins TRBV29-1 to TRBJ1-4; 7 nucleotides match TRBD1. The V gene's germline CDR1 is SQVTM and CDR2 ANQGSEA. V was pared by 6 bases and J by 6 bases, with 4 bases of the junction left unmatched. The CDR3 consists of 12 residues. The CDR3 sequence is CSVRGNYEKLFF. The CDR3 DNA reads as TGCAGCGTCAGGGGGAATTATGAAAAACTGTTTTTT. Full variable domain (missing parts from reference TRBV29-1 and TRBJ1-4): SAVISQKPSRDICQRGTSLTIQCQVDSQVTMMFWYRQQPGQSLTLIATANQGSEATYESGFVIDKFPISRPNLTFSTLTVSNMSPEDSSIYLCSVRGNYEKLFFGSGTQLSVL.

This CDR3 reads CASSPGTGEYYYGYTF. The CDR3 region has the DNA TGTGCCAGCAGCCCTGGGACAGGCGAGTACTACTATGGCTACACCTTC. This chain connects TRBV7-2 to TRBJ1-2, with TRBD1 matching 8 bases. The CDR3 covers 16 residues. From germline, CDR1 is SGHTA and CDR2 FQGNSA. With V trimmed by 5 bases and J by 3 bases, 11 bases remained unmatched.

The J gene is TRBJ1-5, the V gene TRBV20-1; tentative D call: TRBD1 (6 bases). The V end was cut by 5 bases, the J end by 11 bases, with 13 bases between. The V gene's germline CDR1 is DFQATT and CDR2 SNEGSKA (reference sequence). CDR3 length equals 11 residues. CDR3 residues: CSAHRDKAQHF. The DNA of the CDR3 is TGCAGTGCTCACCGGGACAAAGCCCAGCATTTT.

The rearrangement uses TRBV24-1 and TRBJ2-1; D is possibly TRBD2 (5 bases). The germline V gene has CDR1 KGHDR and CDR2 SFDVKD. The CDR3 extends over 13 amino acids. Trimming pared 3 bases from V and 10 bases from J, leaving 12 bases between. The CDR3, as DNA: TGTGCCACCAGTGATCCCGGACTGTCAGAGCAGTTCTTC. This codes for CATSDPGLSEQFF.

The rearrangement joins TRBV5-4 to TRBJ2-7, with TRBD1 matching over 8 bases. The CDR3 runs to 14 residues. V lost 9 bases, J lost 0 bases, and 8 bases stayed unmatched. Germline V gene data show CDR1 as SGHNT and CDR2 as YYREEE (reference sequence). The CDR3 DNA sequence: TGTGCCACCGAACCCGGGACAGGCTCCTACGAGCAGTACTTC. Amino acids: CATEPGTGSYEQYF. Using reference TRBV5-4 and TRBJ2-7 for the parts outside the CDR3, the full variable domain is ETGVTQSPTHLIKTRGQQVTLRCSSQSGHNTVSWYQQALGQGPQFIFQYYREEENGRGNFPPRFSGLQFPNYSSELNVNALELDDSALYLCATEPGTGSYEQYFGPGTRLTVT.

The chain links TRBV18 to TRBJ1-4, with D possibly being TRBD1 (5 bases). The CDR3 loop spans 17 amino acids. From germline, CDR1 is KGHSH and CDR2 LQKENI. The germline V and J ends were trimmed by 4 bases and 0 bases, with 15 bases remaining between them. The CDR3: CASSRRQGGATNEKLFF. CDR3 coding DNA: TGTGCCAGCTCACGAAGGCAGGGAGGGGCAACTAATGAAAAACTGTTTTTT.

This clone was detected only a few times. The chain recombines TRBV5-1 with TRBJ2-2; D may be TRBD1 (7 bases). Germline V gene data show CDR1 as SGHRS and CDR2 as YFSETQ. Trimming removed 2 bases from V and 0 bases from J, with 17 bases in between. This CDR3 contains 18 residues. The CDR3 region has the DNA TGCGCCAGCAGCTTTGTTTTGGCAGGGGGGACGAACACCGGGGAGCTGTTTTTT. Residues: CASSFVLAGGTNTGELFF. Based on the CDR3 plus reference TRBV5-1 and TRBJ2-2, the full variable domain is KAGVTQTPRYLIKTRGQQVTLSCSPISGHRSVSWYQQTPGQGLQFLFEYFSETQRNKGNFPGRFSGRQFSNSRSEMNVSTLELGDSALYLCASSFVLAGGTNTGELFFGEGSRLTVL.

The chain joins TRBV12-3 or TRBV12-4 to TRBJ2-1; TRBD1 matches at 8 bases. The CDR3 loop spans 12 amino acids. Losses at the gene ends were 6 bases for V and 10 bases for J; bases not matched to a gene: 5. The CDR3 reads CASRTWTGEQFF. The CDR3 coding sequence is TGTGCCAGCAGGACCTGGACAGGGGAGCAGTTCTTC.